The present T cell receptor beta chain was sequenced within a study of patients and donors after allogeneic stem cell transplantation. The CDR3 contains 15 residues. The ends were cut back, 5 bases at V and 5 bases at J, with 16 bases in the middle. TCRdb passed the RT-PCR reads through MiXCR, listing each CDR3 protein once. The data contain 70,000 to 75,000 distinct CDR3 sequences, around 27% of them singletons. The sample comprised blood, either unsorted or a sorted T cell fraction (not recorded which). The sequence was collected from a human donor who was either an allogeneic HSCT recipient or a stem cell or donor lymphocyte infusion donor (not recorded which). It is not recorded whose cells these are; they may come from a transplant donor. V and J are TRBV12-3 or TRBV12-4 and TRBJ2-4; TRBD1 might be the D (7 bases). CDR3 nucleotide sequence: TGTGCCAGCAGTGGTCAGGAGGGGGCGCAAAACATTCAGTACTTC. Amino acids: CASSGQEGAQNIQYF.